This T cell receptor (beta chain) was documented in a study of spatial heterogeneity in lung cancer. Study-wide background: Beta-chain sequences consistently outnumbered alpha-chain sequences in detection.

This clonotype is deemed medium-sized. Its cognate antigen is unknown. TCRdb reprocessed the 5' RACE reads with MiXCR, giving one entry per CDR3 protein. This sample has approximately 7,400 distinct CDR3 sequences, with roughly 7% found just once. Study-level findings and limits: In tumors, expanded intratumoral alpha and beta TCR counts tracked mutation counts. Coverage was estimated at around 7% of tumor T cells for alpha chains and 13% for beta chains.

V was trimmed by 5 bases and J by 0 bases, leaving 19 bases between them. Germline CDR1 SEHNR, CDR2 FQNEAQ (reference sequence). The CDR3 totals 18 residues. As for time point: sample taken at primary tumor resection. The starting material was lung tumor tissue, obtained at surgery. This rearrangement joins TRBV7-9 to TRBJ2-2, with D possibly being TRBD2 (5 bases). The receptor was isolated from a male donor with early-stage non-small cell lung cancer. CDR3 nucleotides: TGTGCCAGCAGCCCTAGAGGCAGGAGCGGCGCGAACACCGGGGAGCTGTTTTTT. Translation: CASSPRGRSGANTGELFF.